This TCR beta chain was sequenced in a study of Graves' ophthalmopathy and Graves' hyperthyroidism. For the study at large: Ophthalmopathy absent within 18 months of follow-up marked hyperthyroidism as stable.

Germline CDR1 and CDR2: SNHLY and FYNNEI. CDR3 size: 16 residues. The V end lost 6 bases, the J end lost 3 bases, and 21 bases lay between the germline ends. Participants with hyperthyroidism, aged 18 to 65, were newly diagnosed with under 2 months' duration. RNA transcripts provided the template for amplifying TCR beta CDR3 regions. Amplification began with first-round RT-PCR using HTBI primers, then second-round multiplex PCR was performed. TCRdb recomputed calls from the multiplex PCR reads with MiXCR, one row per CDR3 protein. The sample shows approximately 1.2 million distinct CDR3 sequences, around a third of them seen only once. Whole-study findings and limits: Blood shared most expanded thyroid clonotypes above 0.001 frequency.

This clonotype was detected many times. Its specificity is unknown. V and J are TRBV2 and TRBJ2-7; TRBD1 is a possible D gene (6 bases). The clonotype comes from an adult man with Graves' hyperthyroidism. Sequenced: peripheral blood or thyroid tissue (not recorded which). The CDR3 nucleotides are TGTGCCAGCAGCCCCACCGGTAGGGGGACAAACTACGAGCAGTACTTC. Encoded protein: CASSPTGRGTNYEQYF.